Listed below are T cell receptor beta chains from one sample, sequenced in a study of blood T cell repertoires in COVID-19. TCRdb's copy holds only in-frame clones and misses some; the assay was immunoSEQ multiplex PCR. The data hold under 200,000 clones, with approximately 83% observed a single time. Source material: peripheral blood. These receptors all come from a man aged 65 to 85 with active or convalescent COVID-19. CDR3s include the opening cysteine and the closing phenylalanine or tryptophan.

J: TRBJ2-7
V: TRBV6-5
CDR3: CAISPASGYEQYF

J: TRBJ2-1
V: TRBV9
CDR3: CASSRGSSGGYLLYNEQFF

J: TRBJ1-6
V: TRBV25-1
CDR3: CASSERWTGSYSPLHF

J: TRBJ2-1
V: TRBV11-3
CDR3: CASSPLPVGRSGRSNEQFF

J: TRBJ1-1
V: TRBV5-5
CDR3: CASSLWGPANTEAFF

J: TRBJ2-7
V: TRBV13
CDR3: CASSWGQSYEQYF

J: TRBJ1-5
V: TRBV5-8
CDR3: CASSFTQGLHQPQHF

J: TRBJ1-5
V: TRBV12-3/TRBV12-4
CDR3: CASSFSDQPQHF

J: TRBJ2-1
V: TRBV7-9
CDR3: CASRIPGQGSEQFF

J: TRBJ1-2
V: TRBV7-9
CDR3: CASSLLPVGIRDYGYTF

J: TRBJ2-3
V: TRBV30
CDR3: CAWSSGVKSGTQYF

J: TRBJ2-3
V: TRBV5-1
CDR3: CASSLVPAGSTDTQYF

J: TRBJ2-1
V: TRBV18
CDR3: CASSPRGQGKNNEQFF

J: TRBJ1-6
V: TRBV28
CDR3: CASRPRGSNSPLHF

J: TRBJ2-1
V: TRBV6-5
CDR3: CASSYSRVTGWDEQFF

J: TRBJ1-1
V: TRBV18
CDR3: CASSATGGNTEAFF

J: TRBJ2-1
V: TRBV4-3
CDR3: CASSQVQVPSVIYNEQFF

J: TRBJ2-5
V: TRBV18
CDR3: CASSPDYGRRETQYF

J: TRBJ2-1
V: TRBV30
CDR3: CAWSEGQGLGEQFF

J: TRBJ1-2
V: TRBV9
CDR3: CASSEDRRYGYTF

J: TRBJ2-2
V: TRBV19
CDR3: CATLPRGLANTGELFF

J: TRBJ2-3
V: TRBV29-1
CDR3: CSVTTGPTDTQYF

J: TRBJ2-5
V: TRBV2
CDR3: CASSEQAGLAQETQYF

J: TRBJ2-1
V: TRBV10-1
CDR3: CASADRGGEQFF

J: TRBJ2-2
V: TRBV19
CDR3: CASGAGTSGRGRTGELFF

J: TRBJ1-5
V: TRBV27
CDR3: CASSSTGQGQPQHF

J: TRBJ1-5
V: TRBV18
CDR3: CASSPGRETNQPQHF

J: TRBJ1-1
V: TRBV6-5
CDR3: CASSSQSYTEAFF

J: TRBJ1-5
V: TRBV19
CDR3: CASGTGRFQPQHF

J: TRBJ2-1
V: TRBV5-8
CDR3: CASSPVGRGRADEQFF

J: TRBJ2-6
V: TRBV6-2/TRBV6-3
CDR3: CASSKGQGIFVGANVLTF